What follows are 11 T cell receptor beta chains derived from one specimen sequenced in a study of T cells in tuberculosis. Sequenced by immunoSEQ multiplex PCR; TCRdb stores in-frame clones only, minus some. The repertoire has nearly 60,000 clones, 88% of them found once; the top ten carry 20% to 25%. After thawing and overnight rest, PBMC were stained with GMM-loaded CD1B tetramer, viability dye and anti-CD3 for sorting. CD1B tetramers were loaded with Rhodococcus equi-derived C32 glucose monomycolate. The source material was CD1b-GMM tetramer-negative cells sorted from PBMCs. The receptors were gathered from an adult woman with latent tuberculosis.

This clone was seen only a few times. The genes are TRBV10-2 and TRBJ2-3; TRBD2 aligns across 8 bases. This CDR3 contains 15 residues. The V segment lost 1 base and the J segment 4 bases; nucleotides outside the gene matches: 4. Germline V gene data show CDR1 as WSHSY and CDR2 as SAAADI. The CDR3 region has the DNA TGCGCCAGCAGTGAGTTGGGACTAGAGGCAGATACGCAGTATTTT. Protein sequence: CASSELGLEADTQYF.

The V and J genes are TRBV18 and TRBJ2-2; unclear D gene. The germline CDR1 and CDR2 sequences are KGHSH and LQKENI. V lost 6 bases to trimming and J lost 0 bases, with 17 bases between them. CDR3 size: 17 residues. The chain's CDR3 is CASSLTELYSNTGELFF. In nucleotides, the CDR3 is TGTGCCAGCTCTCTTACAGAGCTATACTCGAACACCGGGGAGCTGTTTTTT. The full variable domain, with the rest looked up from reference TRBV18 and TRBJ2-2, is NAGVMQNPRHLVRRRGQEARLRCSPMKGHSHVYWYRQLPEEGLKFMVYLQKENIIDESGMPKERFSAEFPKEGPSILRIQQVVRGDSAAYFCASSLTELYSNTGELFFGEGSRLTVL.

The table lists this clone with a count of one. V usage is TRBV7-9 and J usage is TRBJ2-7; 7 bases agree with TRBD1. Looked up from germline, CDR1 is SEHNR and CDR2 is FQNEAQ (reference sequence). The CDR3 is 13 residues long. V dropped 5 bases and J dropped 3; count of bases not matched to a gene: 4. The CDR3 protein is CASSQRQGYEQYF. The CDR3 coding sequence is TGTGCCAGCAGCCAAAGACAGGGCTACGAGCAGTACTTC. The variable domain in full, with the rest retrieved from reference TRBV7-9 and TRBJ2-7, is DTGVSQNPRHKITKRGQNVTFRCDPISEHNRLYWYRQTLGQGPEFLTYFQNEAQLEKSRLLSDRFSAERPKGSFSTLEIQRTEQGDSAMYLCASSQRQGYEQYFGPGTRLTVT.

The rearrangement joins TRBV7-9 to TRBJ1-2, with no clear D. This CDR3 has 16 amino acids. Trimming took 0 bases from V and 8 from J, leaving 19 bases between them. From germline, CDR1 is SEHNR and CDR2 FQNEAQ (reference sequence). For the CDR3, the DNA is TGTGCCAGCAGCTTAGCGAGTCAGTATGGGGAGGAGGGCTACACCTTC. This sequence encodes CASSLASQYGEEGYTF. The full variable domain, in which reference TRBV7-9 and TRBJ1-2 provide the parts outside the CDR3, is DTGVSQNPRHKITKRGQNVTFRCDPISEHNRLYWYRQTLGQGPEFLTYFQNEAQLEKSRLLSDRFSAERPKGSFSTLEIQRTEQGDSAMYLCASSLASQYGEEGYTFGSGTRLTVV.

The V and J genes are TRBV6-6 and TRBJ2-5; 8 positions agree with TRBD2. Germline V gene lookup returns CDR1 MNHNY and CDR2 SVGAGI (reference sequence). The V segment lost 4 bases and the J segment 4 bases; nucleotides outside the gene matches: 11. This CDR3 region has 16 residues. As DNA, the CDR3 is TGTGCCAGCAGTTTAAAGCGGGGGAGGGTGTTAGAGACCCAGTACTTC. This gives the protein CASSLKRGRVLETQYF.

The CDR3 bases are TGCAGCGCTTCCTGGACAGGGGGCAACGAGCAGTACTTC. Translation: CSASWTGGNEQYF. The chain joins TRBV29-1 to TRBJ2-7; 11 nucleotides line up with TRBD1. Germline values: CDR1 SQVTM, CDR2 ANQGSEA. There are 13 residues in the CDR3. V was pared by 7 bases and J by 5 bases, with 7 bases of the junction left unmatched.

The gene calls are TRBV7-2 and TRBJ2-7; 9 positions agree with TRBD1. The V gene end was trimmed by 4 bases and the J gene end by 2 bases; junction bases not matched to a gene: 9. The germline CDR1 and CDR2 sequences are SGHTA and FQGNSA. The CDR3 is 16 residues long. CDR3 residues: CASSSRPGTGTYEQYF. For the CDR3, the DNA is TGTGCCAGCAGCTCCCGCCCCGGGACAGGGACCTACGAGCAGTACTTC. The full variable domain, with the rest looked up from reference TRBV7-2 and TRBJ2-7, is GAGVSQSPSNKVTEKGKDVELRCDPISGHTALYWYRQSLGQGLEFLIYFQGNSAPDKSGLPSDRFSAERTGGSVSTLTIQRTQQEDSAVYLCASSSRPGTGTYEQYFGPGTRLTVT.

The CDR3 loop is CASKRTWSSNQPQHF. The CDR3 DNA sequence: TGTGCCAGCAAGCGTACATGGAGTAGCAATCAGCCCCAGCATTTT. This chain joins TRBV28 and TRBJ1-5; D is undetermined. Trimming removed 7 bases at V and 0 bases at J, with 13 bases between. This CDR3 spans 15 amino acids. Germline CDR1 reads MDHEN; CDR2 reads SYDVKM.

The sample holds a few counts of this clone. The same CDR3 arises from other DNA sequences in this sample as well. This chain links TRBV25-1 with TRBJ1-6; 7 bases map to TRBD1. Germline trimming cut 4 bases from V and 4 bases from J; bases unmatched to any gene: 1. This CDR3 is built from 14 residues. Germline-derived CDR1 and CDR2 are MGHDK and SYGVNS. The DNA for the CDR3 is TGTGCCAGCAGTGGGGACAGTTATAATTCACCCCTCCACTTT. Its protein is CASSGDSYNSPLHF.

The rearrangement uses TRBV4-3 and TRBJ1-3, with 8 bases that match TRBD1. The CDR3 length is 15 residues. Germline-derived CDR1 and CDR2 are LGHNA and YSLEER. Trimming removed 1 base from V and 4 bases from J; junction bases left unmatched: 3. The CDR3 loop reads CASSQARGQGNTIYF. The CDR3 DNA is TGCGCCAGCAGCCAAGCCAGGGGGCAAGGAAACACCATATATTTT.

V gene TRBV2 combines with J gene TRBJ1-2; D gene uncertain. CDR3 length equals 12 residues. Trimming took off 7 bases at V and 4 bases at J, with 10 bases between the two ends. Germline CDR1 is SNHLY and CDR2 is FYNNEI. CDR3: CASKYSSYGYTF. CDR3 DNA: TGTGCCAGCAAATACAGCAGCTATGGCTACACCTTC.